The T cell receptor (beta chain) described here comes from a study of T cells expressing NK-cell markers. General study findings and limits: Once again these clonotypes came out on top in the CD3+CD56-NKG2C+ fraction of a handful of donors.

TCRdb re-called the 5' RACE reads; every CDR3 protein appears as one record, without DNA. The sample has about 380,000 distinct CDR3 sequences. Germline V gives CDR1 MNHNS, CDR2 SASEGT. The CDR3 is made up of 14 amino acids. Regarding this clonotype: Its antigen is unidentified.

The V gene is TRBV6-1, the J gene TRBJ2-7; TCRdb lists TRBD1, though no DNA is available to test this call. This TCR was sampled from a man aged 18 to 70 in good health. The sample comprised blood T cells: a sorted CD56 or NKG2C T cell subset, CD4+ or CD8+ T cells, or bulk PBMC T cells (not recorded which). CDR3 in amino acids: CASSGTGNFYEQYF.